Shown below are 17 T cell receptor beta chains from a single sample sequenced in a study of identical twins. TCRdb independently ran MiXCR on the 5' RACE reads; one entry per CDR3 protein. Counted here are hundreds of thousands of distinct CDR3 sequences, 5.5% to 7.5% occurring once; the ten biggest clones make up around 2%. Sequencing input: naive T cells sorted from blood. Receptors were obtained from a man between 18 and 35 years old in good health.

This clonotype was found many times. The chain carries TRBV7-2 and TRBJ2-7, with D possibly called TRBD1 or TRBD2 (5 bases each). The CDR3 is made up of 15 amino acids. In germline, CDR1 is SGHTA, CDR2 FQGNSA. V was cut by 2 bases and J by 7 bases, with 18 bases left in between. CDR3 nucleotide sequence: TGTGCCAGCAGCTTATGGGGGAATAACTACGAGGAGCAGTACTTC. As protein: CASSLWGNNYEEQYF.

This clonotype was detected a few times. This sequence joins TRBV15 and TRBJ2-7, with 10 bases lining up with TRBD2. Germline lookup yields CDR1 LNHNV and CDR2 YYDKDF (reference sequence). J was trimmed by 4 bases and V by 0 bases; bases with no gene match: 9. The CDR3 is made up of 17 amino acids. CDR3 coding DNA: TGTGCCACCAGCAGAGATCGGTTTGCTAGCGGGAGTTACGAGCAGTACTTC. It yields the protein CATSRDRFASGSYEQYF.

Many counts were recorded for this clonotype. The chain employs TRBV12-3 or TRBV12-4 and TRBJ1-3; the D gene is possibly TRBD1 (6 bases). CDR3 size: 15 residues. Between the trimmed V and J ends, which lost 5 bases and 0 bases, there was a span of 11 bases. The CDR3 is CASSENRVSGNTIYF. For the CDR3, the DNA is TGTGCCAGCAGTGAGAACAGGGTCTCTGGAAACACCATATATTTT.

The V call is TRBV14, the J call TRBJ2-7; 11 bases agree with TRBD2. CDR1 SGHDN and CDR2 FVKESK come from the germline V gene. The CDR3 sequence is 17 residues long. Unmatched junction bases numbered 9, after V lost 3 bases and J lost 2 bases. CDR3 DNA: TGTGCCAGCAGCCATAACGAACTAGCGGGAGATCCCTACGAGCAGTACGTC. Residues: CASSHNELAGDPYEQYV.

This clonotype was counted at least ten times. The V gene is TRBV5-1, the J gene TRBJ2-1, with D possibly matching TRBD1 (5 bases). The CDR3 totals 15 residues. The ends were cut back, 4 bases at V and 0 bases at J, with 11 bases in the middle. In germline, CDR1 is SGHRS, CDR2 YFSETQ. CDR3 bases: TGCGCCAGCAGCCGCGACAGAAGCTCCTACAATGAGCAGTTCTTC. This translates into CASSRDRSSYNEQFF. Full variable domain (rest looked up from reference TRBV5-1 and TRBJ2-1): KAGVTQTPRYLIKTRGQQVTLSCSPISGHRSVSWYQQTPGQGLQFLFEYFSETQRNKGNFPGRFSGRQFSNSRSEMNVSTLELGDSALYLCASSRDRSSYNEQFFGPGTRLTVL.

The chain joins TRBV5-4 to TRBJ2-4; 9 bases align to TRBD1. CDR3 length: 15 amino acids. V trimming: 3 bases; J trimming: 5 bases; junction bases outside the gene matches: 6. Germline V gene data show CDR1 as SGHNT and CDR2 as YYREEE (reference sequence). In nucleotides, the CDR3 is TGTGCCAGCAGCTCTTACAGGGGGCGCGAAAACATTCAGTACTTC. Encoded protein: CASSSYRGRENIQYF.

This clonotype has more than one count but fewer than ten. The chain couples TRBV5-1 to TRBJ2-7; D might be TRBD1 or TRBD2, each matching 5 bases. Trimming took off 6 bases at V and 0 bases at J, with 13 bases between the two ends. CDR3 length equals 14 residues. CDR1 and CDR2 from the germline V gene are SGHRS and YFSETQ. CDR3 amino acids: CASKSRDDSYEQYF. The CDR3 bases are TGCGCCAGCAAATCCCGGGACGACTCCTACGAGCAGTACTTC. The full variable domain, with the rest looked up from reference TRBV5-1 and TRBJ2-7, is KAGVTQTPRYLIKTRGQQVTLSCSPISGHRSVSWYQQTPGQGLQFLFEYFSETQRNKGNFPGRFSGRQFSNSRSEMNVSTLELGDSALYLCASKSRDDSYEQYFGPGTRLTVT.

V is TRBV20-1 and J is TRBJ2-1, with TRBD2 matching 9 bases. With 6 bases clipped from V and 3 bases from J, the junction kept 9 bases outside the gene matches. The CDR3 consists of 15 residues. From germline, CDR1 is DFQATT and CDR2 SNEGSKA (reference sequence). The CDR3 coding sequence is TGCAGTGCCGTTAGCGGGAGTGGGGGCTACAATGAGCAGTTCTTC. Encoded protein: CSAVSGSGGYNEQFF.

This chain links TRBV7-8 with TRBJ1-1; a possible D gene is TRBD1 (5 bases). There are 16 residues in the CDR3. V was cut by 6 bases and J by 1 base, with 18 bases left in between. Per the germline V gene, CDR1 is SGHVS and CDR2 is FQNEAQ. The CDR3 DNA reads as TGTGCCAGCAGTTCCCCCGGGGGACTCTCGAACACTGAAGCTTTCTTT. Translation gives CASSSPGGLSNTEAFF.

The sample holds many counts of this clonotype. The V and J genes are TRBV5-1 and TRBJ2-1; no firm D call. CDR1 and CDR2 (germline): SGHRS, YFSETQ. The CDR3 is made up of 14 amino acids. V dropped 4 bases and J dropped 12 bases, with 20 bases sitting between them. The CDR3 protein is CASSPGQTNEGQFF. The CDR3 coding sequence is TGCGCCAGCAGCCCCGGGCAGACCAATGAAGGGCAGTTCTTC. Supplemented by reference TRBV5-1 and TRBJ2-1, the full variable domain reads KAGVTQTPRYLIKTRGQQVTLSCSPISGHRSVSWYQQTPGQGLQFLFEYFSETQRNKGNFPGRFSGRQFSNSRSEMNVSTLELGDSALYLCASSPGQTNEGQFFGPGTRLTVL.

This clonotype was observed many times. The chain is built from TRBV29-1 and TRBJ2-5; 7 nucleotides match TRBD1. V shed 6 bases and J 5 bases; nucleotides not matched to a gene: 6. The V gene's germline CDR1 is SQVTM and CDR2 ANQGSEA. The CDR3 is made up of 12 amino acids. The CDR3 DNA follows: TGCAGCGTCACAGGGGATCGGGAGACCCAGTACTTC. Encoded protein: CSVTGDRETQYF.

This clonotype was recorded at least ten times. J is TRBJ1-5 and V is TRBV27, with D possibly being TRBD1 (5 bases). The CDR3 extends over 15 amino acids. Trimming pared 0 bases from V and 7 bases from J, leaving 13 bases between. Germline CDR1 MNHEY, CDR2 SMNVEV (reference sequence). The CDR3 protein is CASSLSADTVQPQHF. DNA for the CDR3: TGTGCCAGCAGTTTATCGGCGGACACTGTCCAGCCCCAGCATTTT.

This chain links TRBV29-1 with TRBJ2-1; a weak D match, TRBD2 (5 bases). Germline CDR1 and CDR2: SQVTM and ANQGSEA. This CDR3 contains 13 residues. With 8 bases removed from V and 1 base from J, the gap between germline ends came to 12 bases. The CDR3 nucleotides read TGCAGCTACTTCGGGGTTTCCTACAATGAGCAGTTCTTC. Translated, it gives CSYFGVSYNEQFF.

This clonotype has a count of ten or more. The chain links TRBV18 to TRBJ2-7, with no clear D. The ends were cut back, 1 base at V and 4 bases at J, with 5 bases in the middle. CDR3 length: 12 amino acids. Germline loops: CDR1 KGHSH, CDR2 LQKENI. In DNA, the CDR3 is TGTGCCAGCTCACCACGGGCTTACGAGCAGTACTTC. As protein: CASSPRAYEQYF.

The sample holds many counts of this clonotype. V is TRBV5-8 and J is TRBJ1-5; D is unclear. The CDR3 loop spans 14 amino acids. Germline CDR1 is SGHTS and CDR2 is YDEGEE. Trimming shortened V by 6 bases and J by 6 bases, and 16 bases separated the two germline ends. This chain's CDR3 is CASTKMTKFQPQHF. The CDR3 DNA is TGTGCCAGCACCAAAATGACGAAATTTCAGCCCCAGCATTTT.

This clonotype showed up many times. The chain links TRBV15 to TRBJ2-5; 7 nucleotides align to TRBD2. J was trimmed by 1 base and V by 0 bases; bases with no gene match: 2. This CDR3 spans 15 amino acids. CDR1 and CDR2 from the germline V gene are LNHNV and YYDKDF (reference sequence). CDR3 bases: TGTGCCACCAGCAGAGATAGACTAGCCCAAGAGACCCAGTACTTC. This encodes CATSRDRLAQETQYF. The whole variable domain, remainder taken from reference TRBV15 and TRBJ2-5, is DAMVIQNPRYQVTQFGKPVTLSCSQTLNHNVMYWYQQKSSQAPKLLFHYYDKDFNNEADTPDNFQSRRPNTSFCFLDIRSPGLGDTAMYLCATSRDRLAQETQYFGPGTRLLVL.

This clonotype came up a few times. The chain uses TRBV4-2 and TRBJ1-2; a possible D gene is TRBD1 (5 bases). In germline, CDR1 is LGHNA, CDR2 YNFKEQ. The germline V and J ends were trimmed by 3 bases and 8 bases, with 10 bases remaining between them. The CDR3 is 12 residues long. The CDR3 bases are TGTGCCAGCAGCCAGAGACAGACAGGCTACACCTTC. Translation gives CASSQRQTGYTF.